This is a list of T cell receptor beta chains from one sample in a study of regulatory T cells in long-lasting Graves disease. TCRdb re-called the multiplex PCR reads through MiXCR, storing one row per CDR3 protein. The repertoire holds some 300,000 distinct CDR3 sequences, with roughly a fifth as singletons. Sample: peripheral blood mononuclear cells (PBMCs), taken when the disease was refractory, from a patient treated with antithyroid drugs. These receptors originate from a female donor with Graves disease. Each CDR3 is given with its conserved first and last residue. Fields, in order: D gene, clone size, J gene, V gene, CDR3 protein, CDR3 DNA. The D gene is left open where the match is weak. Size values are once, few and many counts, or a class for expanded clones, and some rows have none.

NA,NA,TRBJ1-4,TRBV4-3,CASSQDPTPTRGYEKLFF,TGCGCCAGCAGCCAAGATCCGACCCCCACGCGTGGTTATGAAAAACTGTTTTTT
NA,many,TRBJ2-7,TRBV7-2,CASSLATTSYEQYF,TGTGCCAGCAGCTTAGCTACTACCTCCTACGAGCAGTACTTC
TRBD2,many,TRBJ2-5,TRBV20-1,CSARLAGAETQYF,TGCAGTGCTAGACTAGCGGGAGCAGAGACCCAGTACTTC
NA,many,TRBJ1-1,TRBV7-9,CASSLIGALDTEAFF,TGTGCCAGCAGCTTGATTGGGGCTTTAGACACTGAAGCTTTCTTT
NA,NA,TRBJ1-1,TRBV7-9,CASSSDRPVTEAFF,TGTGCCAGCAGCTCAGATCGGCCCGTCACTGAAGCTTTCTTT
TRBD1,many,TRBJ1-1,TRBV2,CASRGTGRYTEAFF,TGTGCCAGCAGGGGGACAGGGAGGTACACTGAAGCTTTCTTT
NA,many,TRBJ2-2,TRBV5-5,CASAARGDAGELFF,TGTGCCAGCGCTGCCAGGGGGGACGCCGGGGAGCTGTTTTTT
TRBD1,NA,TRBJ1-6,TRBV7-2,CASSLAGQANSPLHF,TGTGCCAGCAGCTTAGCGGGACAGGCAAATTCACCCCTCCACTTT
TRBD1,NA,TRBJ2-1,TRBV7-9,CASSLLVGTGVYNEQFF,TGTGCCAGCAGCTTACTGGTTGGGACAGGGGTCTACAATGAGCAGTTCTTC
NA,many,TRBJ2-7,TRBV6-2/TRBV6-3,CASSYRTVSEQYF,TGTGCCAGCAGTTACCGGACAGTCAGCGAGCAGTACTTC
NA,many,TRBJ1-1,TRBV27,CASSPPGRDTEAFF,TGTGCCAGCAGTCCCCCAGGGCGGGACACTGAAGCTTTCTTT
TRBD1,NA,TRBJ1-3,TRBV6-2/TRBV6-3,CASSFGTGAQGNTIYF,TGTGCCAGCAGTTTCGGGACAGGGGCTCAGGGAAACACCATATATTTT
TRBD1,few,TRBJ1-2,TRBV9,CASSVRDRGLEGYTF,TGTGCCAGCAGCGTGAGGGACAGGGGATTGGAAGGCTACACCTTC
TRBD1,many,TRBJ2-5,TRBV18,CASSPRQGRETQYF,TGTGCCAGCAGCCCGAGACAGGGCAGGGAGACCCAGTACTTC
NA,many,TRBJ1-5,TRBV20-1,CSALDSRSGNQPQHF,TGCAGTGCTTTGGACAGTCGCAGCGGCAATCAGCCCCAGCATTTT
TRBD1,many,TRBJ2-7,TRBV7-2,CATGQGYDEQYF,TGTGCCACAGGACAGGGGTACGACGAGCAGTACTTC
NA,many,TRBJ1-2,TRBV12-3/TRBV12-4,CASSLWDGFYGYTF,TGTGCCAGCAGTTTATGGGATGGTTTCTATGGCTACACCTTC
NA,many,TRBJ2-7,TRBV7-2,CASSLQVSYEQYF,TGTGCCAGCAGCTTACAAGTCTCCTACGAGCAGTACTTC
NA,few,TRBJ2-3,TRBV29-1,CSVEQGFGTDTQYF,TGCAGCGTTGAGCAGGGTTTCGGCACAGATACGCAGTATTTT
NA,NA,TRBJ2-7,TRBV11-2,CASSLGAYKQYF,TGTGCCAGCAGCTTGGGTGCCTACAAGCAGTACTTC
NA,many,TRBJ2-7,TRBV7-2,CASTPQGPYYEQYF,TGTGCCAGCACCCCCCAGGGACCCTACTACGAGCAGTACTTC
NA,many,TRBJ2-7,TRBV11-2,CASSLNLEASYEQYF,TGTGCCAGCAGCTTAAATTTGGAAGCATCCTACGAGCAGTACTTC
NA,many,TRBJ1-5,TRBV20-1,CSARDGGSWAQHF,TGCAGTGCTAGAGATGGGGGATCTTGGGCCCAGCATTTT
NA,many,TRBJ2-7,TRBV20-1,CSAREELLSYEQYF,TGCAGTGCTCGCGAGGAGCTACTATCCTACGAGCAGTACTTC
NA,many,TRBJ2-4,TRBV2,CASSENREGNIQYF,TGTGCCAGCAGTGAGAACAGGGAAGGGAACATTCAGTACTTC
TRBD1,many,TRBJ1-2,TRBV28,CASFGQDYGYTF,TGTGCCAGTTTCGGACAGGACTATGGCTACACCTTC
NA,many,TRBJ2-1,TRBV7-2,CASSLALVGVEQFF,TGTGCCAGCAGCTTAGCGCTGGTGGGGGTTGAGCAGTTCTTC
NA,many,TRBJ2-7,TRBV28,CASTFTLRRSYEQYF,TGTGCCAGCACTTTTACACTTCGACGCTCCTACGAGCAGTACTTC
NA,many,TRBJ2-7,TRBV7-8,CASSLPGHPRYEQYF,TGTGCCAGCAGCTTACCGGGACACCCTCGGTACGAGCAGTACTTC
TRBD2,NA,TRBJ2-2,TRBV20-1,CSARLTSGRIDTGELFF,TGCAGTGCTAGACTTACTAGCGGGAGGATCGACACCGGGGAGCTGTTTTTT
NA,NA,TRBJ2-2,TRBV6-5,CASSYDRRFDTGELFF,TGTGCCAGCAGCTACGACCGGCGGTTCGACACCGGGGAGCTGTTTTTT
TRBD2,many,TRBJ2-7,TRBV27,CASSTHRGAYEQYF,TGTGCCAGCAGTACTCACCGGGGGGCCTACGAGCAGTACTTC
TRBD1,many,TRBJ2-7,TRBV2,CASSPTGGNLYEQYF,TGTGCCAGCAGCCCCACAGGGGGCAATCTCTACGAGCAGTACTTC
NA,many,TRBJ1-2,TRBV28,CASLTSHTSGYTF,TGTGCCAGCCTAACGTCCCACACCTCTGGCTACACCTTC
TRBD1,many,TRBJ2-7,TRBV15,CATSRERGQGWNEQYF,TGTGCCACCAGCAGAGAGAGGGGACAGGGTTGGAACGAGCAGTACTTC
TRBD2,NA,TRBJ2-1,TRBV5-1,CASSKGLAGNEQFF,TGCGCCAGCAGCAAGGGACTAGCAGGCAATGAGCAGTTCTTC
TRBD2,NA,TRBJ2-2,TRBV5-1,CASSWGLAGASVGELFF,TGCGCCAGCAGCTGGGGACTAGCGGGAGCGTCCGTCGGGGAGCTGTTTTTT
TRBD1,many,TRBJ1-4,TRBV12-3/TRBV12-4,CASSLTGINEKLFF,TGTGCCAGCAGTCTGACAGGGATTAATGAAAAACTGTTTTTT
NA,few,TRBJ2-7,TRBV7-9,CASSTGRAYEQYF,TGTGCCAGCAGCACCGGTAGGGCCTACGAGCAGTACTTC
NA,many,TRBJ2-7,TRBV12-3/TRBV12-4,CASSWSGAGYEQYF,TGTGCCAGCAGTTGGTCAGGGGCCGGATACGAGCAGTACTTC
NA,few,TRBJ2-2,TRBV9,CASSVTPDGELFF,TGTGCCAGCAGCGTAACCCCCGACGGGGAGCTGTTTTTT
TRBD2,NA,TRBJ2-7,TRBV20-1,CSVPSGVSYEQYF,TGCAGTGTTCCTAGCGGGGTATCCTACGAGCAGTACTTC
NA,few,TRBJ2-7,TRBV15,CATSRGEASYEQYF,TGTGCCACCAGCAGAGGAGAAGCTTCCTACGAGCAGTACTTC
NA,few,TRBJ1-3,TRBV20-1,CSASGVKGGNTIYF,TGCAGTGCTAGTGGGGTAAAGGGTGGAAACACCATATATTTT
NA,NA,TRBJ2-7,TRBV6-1,CASNRAGEGTYEQYF,TGTGCCAGCAACAGGGCAGGGGAGGGAACCTACGAGCAGTACTTC
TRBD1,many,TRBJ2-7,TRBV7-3,CASSPPGQGDYEQYF,TGTGCCAGCAGCCCCCCGGGACAGGGGGACTACGAGCAGTACTTC
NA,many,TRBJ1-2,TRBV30,CAWSEGYGYTF,TGTGCCTGGAGTGAGGGCTATGGCTACACCTTC
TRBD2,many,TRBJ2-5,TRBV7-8,CASSAGTSGSQETQYF,TGTGCCAGCAGCGCAGGGACTAGCGGGAGCCAAGAGACCCAGTACTTC
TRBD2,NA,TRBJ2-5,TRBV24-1,CATSDIGLAGETQYF,TGTGCCACCAGTGATATAGGACTAGCGGGCGAGACCCAGTACTTC
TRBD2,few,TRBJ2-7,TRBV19,CASSREPAGGSSYEQYF,TGTGCCAGTAGTCGGGAACCGGCGGGAGGGAGCTCCTACGAGCAGTACTTC
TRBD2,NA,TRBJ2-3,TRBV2,CASSGPAAGVEDTQYF,TGTGCCAGCAGTGGCCCGGCAGCGGGAGTCGAAGATACGCAGTATTTT